What follows is one TCR beta chain and its context. The antigen remains unidentified. These data originate in a study of vaccination and CD4 T cells after COVID-19. Notes on the study in general: SARS-CoV-2-reactive clonotypes showed a nonsignificant median rise from roughly 22 to 38.

Trimming cost V 8 bases and J 2 bases, with 18 bases left between them. CDR1 SNHLY and CDR2 FYNNEI come from the germline V gene. This CDR3 region has 15 residues. Sequencing of the DNA from cultured CD4+ T cells was carried out with the Oncomine TCR Beta short-read assay. Extraction of genomic DNA was performed on cultured CD4+ T cells. TCRdb reprocessed the PCR reads with MiXCR, giving one entry per CDR3 protein. The data contain 25,000 or so distinct CDR3 sequences, 44% of them seen just once; the ten biggest clones take up over 15%. The sample's treatment: approximately 9-day PBMC culture with coronavirus spike peptide pools or control peptides (ViraFEST assay). Alongside roughly 10 IU/ml IL-2 and around 10 ug/ml peptide pools, PBMCs were cultured at some 2 million per well.

This chain joins TRBV2 and TRBJ1-1, with TRBD1 as a possible D gene (5 bases). Specimen: CD4+ T cells from blood, cultured in vitro, collected before SARS-CoV-2 vaccination. The TCR comes from a human donor who received a COVID-19 vaccine. The CDR3 DNA is TGTGCCAGCGGAAAATCGGGACCCCAAAACACTGAAGCTTTCTTT. Its translation: CASGKSGPQNTEAFF.